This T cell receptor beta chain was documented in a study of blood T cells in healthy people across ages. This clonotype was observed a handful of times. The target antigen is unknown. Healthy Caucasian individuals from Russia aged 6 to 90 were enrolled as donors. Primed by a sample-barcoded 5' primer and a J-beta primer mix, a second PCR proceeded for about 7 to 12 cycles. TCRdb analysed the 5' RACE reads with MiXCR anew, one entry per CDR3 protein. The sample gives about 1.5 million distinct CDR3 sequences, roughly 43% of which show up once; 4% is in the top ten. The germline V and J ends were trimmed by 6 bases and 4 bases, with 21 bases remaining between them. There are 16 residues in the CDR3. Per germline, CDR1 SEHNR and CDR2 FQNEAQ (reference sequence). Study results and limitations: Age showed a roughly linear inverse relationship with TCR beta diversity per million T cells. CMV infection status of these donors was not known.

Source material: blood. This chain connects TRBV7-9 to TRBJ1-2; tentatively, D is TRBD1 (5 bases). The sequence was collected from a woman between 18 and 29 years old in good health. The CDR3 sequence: CASRSTRDSLGYGYTF. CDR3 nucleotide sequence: TGTGCCAGCAGATCCACCCGGGACTCTCTCGGCTATGGCTACACCTTC.